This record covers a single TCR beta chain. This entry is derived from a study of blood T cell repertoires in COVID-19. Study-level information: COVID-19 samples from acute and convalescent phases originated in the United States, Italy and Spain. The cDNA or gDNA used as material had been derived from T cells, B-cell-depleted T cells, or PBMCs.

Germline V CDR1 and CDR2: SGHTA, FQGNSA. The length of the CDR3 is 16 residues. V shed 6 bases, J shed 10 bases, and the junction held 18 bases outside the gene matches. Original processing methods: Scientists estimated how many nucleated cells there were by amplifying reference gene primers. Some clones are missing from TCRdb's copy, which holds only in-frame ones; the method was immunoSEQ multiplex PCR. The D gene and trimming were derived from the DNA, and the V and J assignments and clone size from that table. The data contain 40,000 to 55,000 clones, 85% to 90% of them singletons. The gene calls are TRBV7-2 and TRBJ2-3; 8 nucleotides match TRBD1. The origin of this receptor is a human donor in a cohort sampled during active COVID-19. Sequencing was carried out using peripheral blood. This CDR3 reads CASSPGGLRQGRSQYF. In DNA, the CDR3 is TGTGCCAGCAGTCCGGGCGGTTTGAGACAGGGGAGATCGCAGTATTTT.